What follows describes a single T cell receptor beta chain. The same CDR3 is also encoded by other DNA sequences in this sample. How the authors handled the data: Reference gene primer amplification gave nucleated cell count estimates. The protocol was immunoSEQ multiplex PCR, while the TCRdb copy is restricted to in-frame clones and leaves out a portion. V, J and clone size derive from that table, while D and trimming were established from the DNA sequence. The repertoire has roughly 82,000 clones, approximately 82% of them found once; the top ten carry roughly a tenth. The data derive from a study of blood T cell repertoires in COVID-19. At the level of the study: Samples representing acute and convalescent COVID-19 were sourced from the United States, Italy and Spain. T cells, B-cell-depleted T cells, or PBMCs supplied cDNA or gDNA.

The V gene's germline CDR1 is SGHRS and CDR2 YFSETQ. V lost 4 bases and J lost 2, with 3 bases in between. This CDR3 has 11 residues. The sequenced sample consisted of peripheral blood. This sequence originates from a man aged 55 to 70 with acute or convalescent COVID-19. The V call is TRBV5-1, the J call TRBJ2-5; D is undetermined. The CDR3 loop reads CASSLQETQYF. In nucleotides, the CDR3 is TGCGCCAGCAGCCTACAAGAGACCCAGTACTTC.